This T cell receptor beta chain was retrieved from a study of blood T cell repertoires in COVID-19. Study summary: Researchers got acute and convalescent COVID-19 samples from the United States, Italy and Spain. Sources were T cells, B-cell-depleted T cells, or PBMCs; the material itself was cDNA or gDNA.

Germline CDR1 is SGHRS and CDR2 is YFSETQ. Trimming took off 3 bases at V and 2 bases at J, with 2 bases between the two ends. This CDR3 region has 11 residues. In the original analysis: Amplification of reference gene primers provided the estimated nucleated cell counts. The method was immunoSEQ multiplex PCR; TCRdb's version includes in-frame clones alone and lacks a portion of them. The V and J calls and clone size come from that table; D and trimming were worked out from the DNA. The sample lists some 150,000 clones, about nine tenths occurring once. This clonotype was sampled from a man aged 50 to 60 who had recovered from COVID-19. Material for sequencing was peripheral blood. V is TRBV5-1 and J is TRBJ2-5, with unresolved D. The CDR3 spells CASSSQETQYF. In DNA form, the CDR3 reads TGCGCCAGCAGCTCTCAAGAGACCCAGTACTTC.